This entry lists 4 T cell receptor beta chains sequenced from one sample in a study of blood T cell repertoires in COVID-19. Method: immunoSEQ multiplex PCR; TCRdb's copy keeps in-frame clones and lacks some. The data contain about 240,000 clones, approximately 86% of them singletons. The sequencing input was PBMCs or T cells enriched from blood (not recorded which). The source of these receptors is a woman between 40 and 50 years old with acute COVID-19.

V is TRBV5-4 and J is TRBJ1-6, with 11 bases that match TRBD1. V gave up 5 bases and J gave up 8 bases; unmatched junction bases: 3. The CDR3 runs to 14 residues. The germline gives CDR1 SGHNT, CDR2 YYREEE (reference sequence). The CDR3 sequence is CASRPGQGDSPLHF. CDR3 in DNA: TGTGCCAGCAGACCGGGACAGGGGGATTCACCCCTCCACTTT. The full variable domain, with the rest looked up from reference TRBV5-4 and TRBJ1-6, is ETGVTQSPTHLIKTRGQQVTLRCSSQSGHNTVSWYQQALGQGPQFIFQYYREEENGRGNFPPRFSGLQFPNYSSELNVNALELDDSALYLCASRPGQGDSPLHFGNGTRLTVT.

In the case of this clone: One end of the junction does not line up with germline, which may come from a read error. This chain uses TRBV6-1 with TRBJ1-4; 7 positions agree with TRBD1. CDR3 length equals 13 residues. The germline V gene encodes CDR1 MNHNS and CDR2 SASEGT. The DNA for the CDR3 is TGTGCCAGCAGGGAAGGACAGGTTGAAAAACTGTTTTTT. It codes for CASREGQVEKLFF.

The chain has TRBV28 and TRBJ2-1; TRBD2 aligns across 13 bases. Germline CDR1 reads MDHEN; CDR2 reads SYDVKM. The CDR3 totals 20 residues. The J segment lost 2 bases and the V segment lost 3 bases, leaving 13 bases of the junction unmatched. This CDR3 reads CASSLSAGTSGTSAYNEQFF. Written as DNA, the CDR3 is TGTGCCAGCAGTTTGTCGGCCGGGACTAGCGGGACTAGTGCCTACAATGAGCAGTTCTTC. Based on the CDR3 plus reference TRBV28 and TRBJ2-1, the full variable domain is DVKVTQSSRYLVKRTGEKVFLECVQDMDHENMFWYRQDPGLGLRLIYFSYDVKMKEKGDIPEGYSVSREKKERFSLILESASTNQTSMYLCASSLSAGTSGTSAYNEQFFGPGTRLTVL.

The chain couples TRBV7-6 to TRBJ2-5; D is ambiguous. The V gene lost 3 bases and the J gene lost 1 base, with 9 bases spanning the gap. Germline V gives CDR1 SGHVS, CDR2 FNYEAQ. This CDR3 region has 14 residues. CDR3: CASSFSRIQETQYF. DNA for the CDR3: TGTGCCAGCAGCTTTAGCCGGATCCAAGAGACCCAGTACTTC.